The sequence of this T cell receptor (beta chain) was determined in a study of human T cells and chemical hapten exposure. Whole-study results and caveats: Given that the donors had alopecia, their immune response may differ from that seen in healthy people.

Unique molecular identifiers were attached to individual cDNA molecules within the library. TCRdb fed the RACE reads into MiXCR, producing one record per CDR3 protein. The table lists roughly 150,000 distinct CDR3 sequences, 28% of them singletons. Described time point: patch test 3, about 24 weeks after DPC sensitization. The treatment denotes: therapeutic diphenylcyclopropenone sensitization with weekly scalp DPC. Donors were 18 to 70-year-old alopecia patients suitable for DPC. The CDR3 consists of 12 residues. Germline V gene lookup returns CDR1 SQVTM and CDR2 ANQGSEA. V dropped 5 bases and J dropped 7 bases, with 12 bases sitting between them. As to this clonotype: What it binds is not known.

The source is a woman between 18 and 29 years old with alopecia areata. Some clones in this sample may be carry-over from other donors' samples. The V call is TRBV29-1, the J call TRBJ2-1; no clear D gene. Sequences were derived from whole blood, sampled in connection with sensitization to the hapten diphenylcyclopropenone (DPC). The CDR3 loop reads CSVLWDWNEQFF. The CDR3 bases are TGCAGCGTTCTGTGGGATTGGAATGAGCAGTTCTTC.